The rows below give T cell receptor beta chains drawn from one sample of a study of CD4 T cells in relation to SARS-CoV-2 and coronaviruses. Sequenced by immunoSEQ multiplex PCR; TCRdb stores in-frame clones only, minus some. The table includes roughly 21,000 clones, around 78% detected once. Their recognized antigens are unknown. Sequenced input: CD4+ T cells from PBMCs, cultured in vitro. These receptors originate from a human donor in good health. Both conserved end residues are part of each CDR3. A D gene is named only where the DNA matches it firmly. Clone size, where shown, is once, few, many, or a class for clones that have expanded.

cdr3_aa cdr3_nt v_call d_call clone_size j_call cdr3_length
CASSPIEGELFF TGTGCCAGCAGCCCTATCGAAGGGGAGCTGTTTTTT TRBV7-3 . once TRBJ2-2 12
CASQPRGNYGYTF TGTGCCAGCCAACCACGGGGTAACTATGGCTACACCTTC TRBV5-6 . . TRBJ1-2 13
CASSRLGGRGGYTF TGTGCCAGCAGTCGCCTGGGGGGGCGTGGGGGCTACACCTTC TRBV6-5 . . TRBJ1-2 14
CSVEDGRGYNEQFF TGCAGCGTTGAAGATGGGAGGGGCTACAATGAGCAGTTCTTC TRBV29-1 TRBD2 . TRBJ2-1 14
CASSQDQVQRQFF TGTGCCAGCAGCCAAGATCAAGTCCAGAGACAGTTCTTC TRBV14 . . TRBJ2-1 13
CASSESGGLGTDTQYF TGCGCCAGCAGTGAGTCGGGGGGGCTGGGGACAGATACGCAGTATTTT TRBV10-1 . . TRBJ2-3 16
CASSFNSGGTEAFF TGTGCCAGCAGTTTTAACTCAGGGGGCACTGAAGCTTTCTTT TRBV6-6 TRBD1 . TRBJ1-1 14
CASSLGPHTEAFF TGTGCCAGCAGTTTGGGACCGCACACTGAAGCTTTCTTT TRBV5-5 . . TRBJ1-1 13
CASSPNQGSYTF TGTGCCAGTAGTCCCAATCAGGGAAGCTACACCTTC TRBV19 . . TRBJ1-2 12
CASSPDPGLLTDTQYF TGTGCCAGTAGTCCGGATCCGGGACTCCTCACAGATACGCAGTATTTT TRBV19 . . TRBJ2-3 16
CASSGRDSLVSGANVLTF TGCGCCAGCAGTGGGCGGGACTCCTTAGTTTCTGGGGCCAACGTCCTGACTTTC TRBV10-2 . . TRBJ2-6 18
CASSPASGNTGELFF TGTGCCAGCTCACCGGCTAGCGGGAATACCGGGGAGCTGTTTTTT TRBV18 TRBD2 . TRBJ2-2 15
CATSGLADQETQYF TGTGCCACCAGTGGGCTAGCTGACCAAGAGACCCAGTACTTC TRBV24-1 . . TRBJ2-5 14
CASSYGGRDRSYEQYF TGTGCCAGCAGTTACGGCGGCCGGGACAGATCCTACGAGCAGTACTTC TRBV6-5 TRBD1 . TRBJ2-7 16
CASSSGTGNNSPLHF TGTGCCAGCTCATCGGGGACAGGGAACAATTCACCCCTCCACTTT TRBV18 TRBD1 . TRBJ1-6 15
CASSLVTSGSYEQYF TGTGCCAGCAGCTTAGTTACTAGCGGGTCCTACGAGCAGTACTTC TRBV11-2 TRBD2 . TRBJ2-7 15
CASSYQETQYF TGTGCCAGCAGTTACCAAGAGACCCAGTACTTC TRBV6-6 . . TRBJ2-5 11
CASSTLVPPLSHPDYEQYF TGTGCCAGCAGCACACTGGTTCCCCCTTTGTCGCACCCGGACTACGAGCAGTACTTC TRBV7-7 . . TRBJ2-7 19
CASRGGDHEKLFF TGTGCCAGCAGAGGGGGCGATCATGAAAAACTGTTTTTT TRBV6-6 TRBD1 few TRBJ1-4 13
CASSLGAGGPMGNEQFF TGCGCCAGCAGCTTAGGAGCGGGAGGGCCCATGGGCAATGAGCAGTTCTTC TRBV5-1 TRBD2 . TRBJ2-1 17
CASTRGLNQPQHF TGTGCCAGCACCCGCGGGTTAAACCAGCCCCAGCATTTT TRBV6-6 . . TRBJ1-5 13
CASSYWAEDTEAFF TGTGCCAGCAGTTATTGGGCAGAAGACACTGAAGCTTTCTTT TRBV6-5 . . TRBJ1-1 14
CASSDRGIPETQYF TGTGCCAGCTCCGACCGGGGGATACCAGAGACCCAGTACTTC TRBV2 . . TRBJ2-5 14
CASRRDGGDTQYF TGTGCCAGCAGACGGGATGGGGGGGATACGCAGTATTTT TRBV12-3/TRBV12-4 . . TRBJ2-3 13
CASSQAPGVLSSPLHF TGTGCCAGCAGCCAAGCCCCAGGTGTCTTATCATCACCCCTCCACTTT TRBV3-1/TRBV3-2 . . TRBJ1-6 16
CASSQDLAKSSYEQYF TGTGCCAGCAGCCAAGATCTAGCCAAGAGCTCCTACGAGCAGTACTTC TRBV3-1/TRBV3-2 . . TRBJ2-7 16
CASSALGQGSYNEQFF TGTGCCAGCAGCGCCTTGGGACAGGGGTCCTACAATGAGCAGTTCTTC TRBV7-9 TRBD1 . TRBJ2-1 16
CASSLGASTNEQFF TGTGCCAGCAGCTTAGGTGCCTCTACTAATGAGCAGTTCTTC TRBV7-3 . few TRBJ2-1 14
CASSETSGTVAGELFF TGTGCCAGCAGTGAAACCTCCGGGACAGTGGCCGGGGAGCTGTTTTTT TRBV25-1 TRBD1 . TRBJ2-2 16
CASSIGQGAGVSEQYF TGTGCCAGTAGTATCGGACAGGGTGCGGGAGTTTCCGAGCAGTACTTC TRBV19 . . TRBJ2-7 16
CASSLRQGAETQYF TGCGCCAGCAGCCTCAGACAGGGGGCCGAGACCCAGTACTTC TRBV10-1 TRBD1 . TRBJ2-5 14
CASSFRPLAASLETQYF TGTGCCAGCAGCTTTCGTCCCTTGGCAGCCTCCCTGGAGACCCAGTACTTC TRBV7-6 . . TRBJ2-5 17
CASSMGSRPGNTIYF TGTGCCAGTAGTATGGGGAGCCGGCCCGGAAACACCATATATTTT TRBV19 . once TRBJ1-3 15
CASSLRGRETQYF TGTGCCAGCAGTTTAAGGGGTCGGGAGACCCAGTACTTC TRBV12-3/TRBV12-4 . . TRBJ2-5 13
CASSQALGATYEQYF TGTGCCAGCAGCCAAGCTCTCGGGGCTACCTACGAGCAGTACTTC TRBV3-1/TRBV3-2 . . TRBJ2-7 15
CASRKERDGEQYF TGCGCCAGCAGAAAGGAAAGGGATGGAGAGCAGTACTTC TRBV4-1 . . TRBJ2-7 13
CASSFDPIQQYF TGCGCCAGCAGCTTTGACCCCATTCAGCAGTACTTC TRBV5-1 . . TRBJ2-7 12
CASSPIDRANQPQHF TGTGCCAGCAGTCCAATCGACAGGGCCAATCAGCCCCAGCATTTT TRBV28 TRBD1 . TRBJ1-5 15
CAWSAVFSTDTQYF TGTGCCTGGAGTGCTGTTTTTAGCACAGATACGCAGTATTTT TRBV30 . few TRBJ2-3 14
CASSTLGPGTQYF TGTGCCAGCAGTACGCTAGGTCCCGGCACGCAGTATTTT TRBV28 . . TRBJ2-3 13
CASSQGLQETQYF TGTGCCAGCAGCCAGGGCCTCCAAGAGACCCAGTACTTC TRBV12-3/TRBV12-4 . . TRBJ2-5 13
CASSLELGVQPQHF TGTGCCAGCAGCTTGGAACTCGGGGTTCAGCCCCAGCATTTT TRBV5-8 . . TRBJ1-5 14
CASSLRTGIGRYTF TGTGCCAGCAGCTTACGGACAGGGATTGGGCGTTACACCTTC TRBV11-2 TRBD1 . TRBJ1-2 14
CASSLAATGKVEKLFF TGTGCCAGCAGCTTAGCCGCGACAGGGAAGGTTGAAAAACTGTTTTTT TRBV11-2 TRBD1 . TRBJ1-4 16
CAWSVRGDTEAFF TGTGCCTGGAGTGTCAGGGGGGACACTGAAGCTTTCTTT TRBV30 TRBD1 . TRBJ1-1 13
CSVRRLNWGTDTQYF TGCAGCGTCCGCCGACTTAACTGGGGCACAGATACGCAGTATTTT TRBV29-1 . once TRBJ2-3 15
CASTPGTSGSAGELFF TGTGCCAGCACACCAGGGACTAGCGGGAGTGCCGGGGAGCTGTTTTTT TRBV27 TRBD2 few TRBJ2-2 16
CSAGPRGPLHF TGCAGTGCTGGGCCCCGGGGACCCCTCCACTTT TRBV20-1 . . TRBJ1-6 11
CASSFDRNTEAFF TGTGCCAGCAGCTTCGACAGGAACACTGAAGCTTTCTTT TRBV5-4 . . TRBJ1-1 13
CASTLGVTYTGELFF TGTGCCAGCACCCTGGGGGTAACCTACACCGGGGAGCTGTTTTTT TRBV7-9 . once TRBJ2-2 15
CASTPWTGVTGELFF TGTGCCAGCACTCCTTGGACAGGCGTTACCGGGGAGCTGTTTTTT TRBV6-5 TRBD1 once TRBJ2-2 15
CASSTTGLGGDTEAFF TGTGCCAGCAGCACGACAGGGCTTGGTGGGGACACTGAAGCTTTCTTT TRBV9 TRBD1 . TRBJ1-1 16
CASSLARGLYDEQFF TGTGCCAGCAGTTTGGCTCGGGGACTGTACGATGAGCAGTTCTTC TRBV28 . . TRBJ2-1 15